Listed below are T cell receptor beta chains from one sample, sequenced in a study of regulatory T cells in long-lasting Graves disease. MiXCR, run by TCRdb on the multiplex PCR reads, gives a single entry per CDR3 protein. The sample comprises about 240,000 distinct CDR3 sequences, roughly 21% of which are singletons, and 14% rests with the top ten. The sample in question was peripheral blood mononuclear cells (PBMCs), obtained at new diagnosis, from a patient treated with antithyroid drugs. The receptors come from a female donor with Graves disease. The CDR3 runs from the conserved cysteine through the conserved F or W. Fields, in order: J gene, clone size, D gene, V gene, CDR3 protein, CDR3 DNA. D genes are given only for firm matches. Clone size is shown for a subset of rows, as once, few, many or a class of expanded clone.

J gene: TRBJ2-2
clone size: -
D gene: -
V gene: TRBV7-3
CDR3 protein: CASSSPSGNTGELFF
CDR3 DNA: TGTGCCAGCAGCTCACCCTCTGGGAACACCGGGGAGCTGTTTTTT

J gene: TRBJ2-1
clone size: many
D gene: -
V gene: TRBV6-5
CDR3 protein: CASSYPGEQFF
CDR3 DNA: TGTGCCAGCAGTTACCCGGGTGAGCAGTTCTTC

J gene: TRBJ1-2
clone size: -
D gene: -
V gene: TRBV12-3/TRBV12-4
CDR3 protein: CASSLGGRYGYTF
CDR3 DNA: TGTGCCAGCAGTTTAGGAGGGAGGTATGGCTACACCTTC

J gene: TRBJ2-3
clone size: many
D gene: -
V gene: TRBV5-1
CDR3 protein: CASSLAWGTDTQYF
CDR3 DNA: TGCGCCAGCAGCTTGGCCTGGGGGACAGATACGCAGTATTTT

J gene: TRBJ1-2
clone size: many
D gene: -
V gene: TRBV28
CDR3 protein: CASSLGSRSSPLTF
CDR3 DNA: TGTGCCAGCAGTTTAGGGAGCAGGAGTTCCCCTCTTACCTTC

J gene: TRBJ1-3
clone size: many
D gene: -
V gene: TRBV9
CDR3 protein: CASSVAGQGSGNTIYF
CDR3 DNA: TGTGCCAGCAGCGTAGCAGGCCAGGGCTCTGGAAACACCATATATTTT

J gene: TRBJ1-5
clone size: -
D gene: -
V gene: TRBV19
CDR3 protein: CASGNRVGQPQHF
CDR3 DNA: TGTGCCAGTGGCAACAGGGTCGGTCAGCCCCAGCATTTT

J gene: TRBJ2-5
clone size: many
D gene: TRBD2
V gene: TRBV29-1
CDR3 protein: CSVVFLAGEETQYF
CDR3 DNA: TGCAGCGTTGTATTCCTAGCGGGGGAAGAGACCCAGTACTTC

J gene: TRBJ2-2
clone size: -
D gene: -
V gene: TRBV7-2
CDR3 protein: CASSLNFLAGELFF
CDR3 DNA: TGTGCCAGCAGCTTAAATTTTTTAGCCGGGGAGCTGTTTTTT

J gene: TRBJ2-3
clone size: many
D gene: TRBD2
V gene: TRBV6-1
CDR3 protein: CASRLRLAGTSTDTQYF
CDR3 DNA: TGTGCCAGCAGACTCCGACTAGCGGGGACTAGCACAGATACGCAGTATTTT

J gene: TRBJ2-3
clone size: few
D gene: TRBD1
V gene: TRBV19
CDR3 protein: CASSSRDRGRGADTQYF
CDR3 DNA: TGTGCCAGTAGCTCCCGGGACAGGGGGCGTGGGGCAGATACGCAGTATTTT

J gene: TRBJ2-7
clone size: many
D gene: TRBD1
V gene: TRBV6-1
CDR3 protein: CASSETGTGGGYEQYF
CDR3 DNA: TGTGCCAGCAGTGAAACTGGGACAGGGGGGGGCTACGAGCAGTACTTC

J gene: TRBJ2-5
clone size: many
D gene: TRBD1
V gene: TRBV10-1
CDR3 protein: CASNGTGGAQETQYF
CDR3 DNA: TGCGCCAGCAACGGGACAGGGGGTGCCCAAGAGACCCAGTACTTC

J gene: TRBJ2-7
clone size: -
D gene: -
V gene: TRBV27
CDR3 protein: CASSFLGGKSYEQYF
CDR3 DNA: TGTGCCAGCAGCTTCCTGGGGGGCAAATCCTACGAGCAGTACTTC

J gene: TRBJ2-1
clone size: many
D gene: -
V gene: TRBV11-2
CDR3 protein: CASSPGLTKGEFF
CDR3 DNA: TGTGCCAGCAGCCCAGGCCTTACTAAAGGCGAGTTCTTC

J gene: TRBJ2-5
clone size: -
D gene: -
V gene: TRBV7-8
CDR3 protein: CASSLEPDLARETQYF
CDR3 DNA: TGTGCCAGCAGCTTAGAACCTGACCTTGCCCGAGAGACCCAGTACTTC

J gene: TRBJ1-5
clone size: -
D gene: -
V gene: TRBV29-1
CDR3 protein: CSVGTSPNQPQHF
CDR3 DNA: TGCAGCGTTGGCACATCACCTAATCAGCCCCAGCATTTT

J gene: TRBJ1-1
clone size: once
D gene: TRBD1
V gene: TRBV11-2
CDR3 protein: CASRGTARTEAFF
CDR3 DNA: TGTGCCAGCAGGGGGACAGCACGCACTGAAGCTTTCTTT

J gene: TRBJ2-1
clone size: few
D gene: TRBD2
V gene: TRBV19
CDR3 protein: CASSPTLTSGGGSSYNEQFF
CDR3 DNA: TGTGCCAGTAGTCCCACCCTTACTAGCGGGGGGGGGAGCTCCTACAATGAGCAGTTCTTC

J gene: TRBJ1-5
clone size: -
D gene: -
V gene: TRBV15
CDR3 protein: CATSRDITGFQPQHF
CDR3 DNA: TGTGCCACCAGCAGAGATATCACAGGGTTTCAGCCCCAGCATTTT

J gene: TRBJ2-7
clone size: many
D gene: -
V gene: TRBV7-2
CDR3 protein: CASSLKVAAYEQYF
CDR3 DNA: TGTGCCAGCAGCTTAAAAGTAGCGGCCTACGAGCAGTACTTC

J gene: TRBJ1-1
clone size: many
D gene: -
V gene: TRBV11-2
CDR3 protein: CASSLILREGTEAFF
CDR3 DNA: TGTGCCAGCAGCTTAATTCTTCGGGAGGGCACTGAAGCTTTCTTT

J gene: TRBJ1-1
clone size: many
D gene: -
V gene: TRBV27
CDR3 protein: CASKFFRATEAFF
CDR3 DNA: TGTGCCAGCAAGTTTTTCAGGGCCACTGAAGCTTTCTTT

J gene: TRBJ2-3
clone size: -
D gene: TRBD2
V gene: TRBV24-1
CDR3 protein: CATSDLLAGADTQYF
CDR3 DNA: TGTGCCACCAGTGATTTGCTAGCGGGGGCCGATACGCAGTATTTT

J gene: TRBJ2-7
clone size: many
D gene: -
V gene: TRBV5-4
CDR3 protein: CASSLADRSSYEQYF
CDR3 DNA: TGTGCCAGCAGCTTGGCCGACAGGAGCTCCTACGAGCAGTACTTC

J gene: TRBJ2-7
clone size: many
D gene: -
V gene: TRBV6-5
CDR3 protein: CASSYSGVTYEQYF
CDR3 DNA: TGTGCCAGCAGTTACTCGGGGGTTACCTACGAGCAGTACTTC

J gene: TRBJ2-7
clone size: many
D gene: TRBD2
V gene: TRBV7-2
CDR3 protein: CASSRTSGSGYEQYF
CDR3 DNA: TGTGCCAGCAGCCGGACTAGCGGGAGTGGCTACGAGCAGTACTTC